Listed here is a single T cell receptor (beta chain). This sample was taken from a study of blood T cell repertoires in COVID-19. V was pared by 3 bases and J by 5 bases, with 7 bases between. Germline-derived CDR1 and CDR2 are GTSNPN and SVGIG (reference sequence). The CDR3 is 11 amino acids. TCRdb's copy holds only in-frame clones and misses some; the assay was immunoSEQ multiplex PCR. This sample carries fewer than 450,000 clones, 70% to 90% of them seen once, and the ten largest clones take around 12%. Seattle-derived patients entered the study during active infection and were followed longitudinally.

The gene calls are TRBV30 and TRBJ1-1, with D unclear. This receptor was taken from a woman aged 45-65 years with COVID-19, enrolled during active disease. Sequencing was carried out using peripheral blood. CDR3 coding DNA: TGTGCCTGGAGCCGGCGGACTGAAGCTTTCTTT. It is translated as CAWSRRTEAFF.